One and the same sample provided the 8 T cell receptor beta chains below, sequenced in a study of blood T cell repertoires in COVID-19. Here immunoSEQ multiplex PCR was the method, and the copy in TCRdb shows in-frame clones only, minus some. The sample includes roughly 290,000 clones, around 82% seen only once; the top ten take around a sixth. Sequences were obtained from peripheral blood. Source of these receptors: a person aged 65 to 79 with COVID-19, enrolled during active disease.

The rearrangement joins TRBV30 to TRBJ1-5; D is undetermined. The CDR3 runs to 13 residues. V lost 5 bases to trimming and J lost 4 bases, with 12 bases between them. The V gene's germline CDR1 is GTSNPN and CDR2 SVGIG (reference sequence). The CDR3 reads CAWRAGGNQPQHF. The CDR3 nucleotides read TGTGCCTGGCGGGCAGGAGGGAATCAGCCCCAGCATTTT.

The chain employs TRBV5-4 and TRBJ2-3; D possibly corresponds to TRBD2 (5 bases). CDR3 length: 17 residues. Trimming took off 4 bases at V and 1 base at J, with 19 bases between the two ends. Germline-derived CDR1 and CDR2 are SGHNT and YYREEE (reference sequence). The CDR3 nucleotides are TGTGCCAGCAGCAGAGGATTAGAGACTACCGGCACAGATACGCAGTATTTT. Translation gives CASSRGLETTGTDTQYF.

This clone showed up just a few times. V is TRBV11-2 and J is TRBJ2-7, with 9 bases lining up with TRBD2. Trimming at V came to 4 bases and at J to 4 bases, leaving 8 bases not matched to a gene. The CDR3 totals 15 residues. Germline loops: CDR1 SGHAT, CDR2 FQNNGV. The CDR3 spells CASSSLAGPVYEQYF. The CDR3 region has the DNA TGTGCCAGCAGCTCCCTAGCGGGGCCCGTTTACGAGCAGTACTTC.

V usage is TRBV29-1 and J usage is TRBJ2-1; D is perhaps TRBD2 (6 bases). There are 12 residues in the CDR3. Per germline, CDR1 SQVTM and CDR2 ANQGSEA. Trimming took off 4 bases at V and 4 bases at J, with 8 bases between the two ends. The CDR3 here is CSVGGGYNEQFF. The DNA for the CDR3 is TGCAGCGTTGGTGGGGGGTACAATGAGCAGTTCTTC.

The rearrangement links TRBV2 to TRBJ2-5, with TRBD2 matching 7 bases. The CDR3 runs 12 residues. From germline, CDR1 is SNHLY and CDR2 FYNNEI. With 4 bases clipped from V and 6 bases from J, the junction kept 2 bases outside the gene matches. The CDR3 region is CASSVREKTQYF. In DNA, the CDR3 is TGTGCCAGCAGTGTGCGGGAGAAGACCCAGTACTTC.

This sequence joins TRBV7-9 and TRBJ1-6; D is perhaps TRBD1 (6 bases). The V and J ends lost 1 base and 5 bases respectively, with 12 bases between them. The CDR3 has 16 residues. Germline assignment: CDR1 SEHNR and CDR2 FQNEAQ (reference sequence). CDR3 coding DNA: TGTGCCAGCAGCTTAGTTAAGGGACAAAATAATTCACCCCTCCACTTT. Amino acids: CASSLVKGQNNSPLHF.

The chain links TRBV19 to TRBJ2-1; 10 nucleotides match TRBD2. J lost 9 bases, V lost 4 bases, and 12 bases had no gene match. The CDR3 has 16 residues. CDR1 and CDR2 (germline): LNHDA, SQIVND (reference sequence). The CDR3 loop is CASSTYPSGRSGEQFF. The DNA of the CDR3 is TGTGCCAGTAGTACGTACCCTAGCGGGAGATCTGGTGAGCAGTTCTTC. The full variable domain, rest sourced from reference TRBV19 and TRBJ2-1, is DGGITQSPKYLFRKEGQNVTLSCEQNLNHDAMYWYRQDPGQGLRLIYYSQIVNDFQKGDIAEGYSVSREKKESFPLTVTSAQKNPTAFYLCASSTYPSGRSGEQFFGPGTRLTVL.

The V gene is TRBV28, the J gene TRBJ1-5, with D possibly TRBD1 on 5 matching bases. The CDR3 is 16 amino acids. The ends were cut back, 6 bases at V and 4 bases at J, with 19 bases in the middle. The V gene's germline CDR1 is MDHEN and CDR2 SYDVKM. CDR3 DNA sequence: TGTGCCAGCAGGCCCACCGGGGGGGACGGAAATCAGCCCCAGCATTTT. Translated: CASRPTGGDGNQPQHF.